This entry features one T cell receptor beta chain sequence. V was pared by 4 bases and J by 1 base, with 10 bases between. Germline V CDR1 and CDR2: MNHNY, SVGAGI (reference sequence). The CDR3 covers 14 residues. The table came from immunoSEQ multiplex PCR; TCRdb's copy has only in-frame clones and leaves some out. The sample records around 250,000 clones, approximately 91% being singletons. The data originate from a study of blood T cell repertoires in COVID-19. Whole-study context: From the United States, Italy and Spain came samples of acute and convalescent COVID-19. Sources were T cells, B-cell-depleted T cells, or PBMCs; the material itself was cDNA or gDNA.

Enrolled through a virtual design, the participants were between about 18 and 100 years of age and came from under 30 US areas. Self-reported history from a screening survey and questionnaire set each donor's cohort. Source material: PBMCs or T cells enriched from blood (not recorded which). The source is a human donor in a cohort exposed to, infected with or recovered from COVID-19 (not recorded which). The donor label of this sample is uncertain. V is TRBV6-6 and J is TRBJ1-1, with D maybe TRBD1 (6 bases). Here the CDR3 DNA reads TGTGCCAGCAGTTCGGAACAGGGGAACACTGAAGCTTTCTTT. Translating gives CASSSEQGNTEAFF.